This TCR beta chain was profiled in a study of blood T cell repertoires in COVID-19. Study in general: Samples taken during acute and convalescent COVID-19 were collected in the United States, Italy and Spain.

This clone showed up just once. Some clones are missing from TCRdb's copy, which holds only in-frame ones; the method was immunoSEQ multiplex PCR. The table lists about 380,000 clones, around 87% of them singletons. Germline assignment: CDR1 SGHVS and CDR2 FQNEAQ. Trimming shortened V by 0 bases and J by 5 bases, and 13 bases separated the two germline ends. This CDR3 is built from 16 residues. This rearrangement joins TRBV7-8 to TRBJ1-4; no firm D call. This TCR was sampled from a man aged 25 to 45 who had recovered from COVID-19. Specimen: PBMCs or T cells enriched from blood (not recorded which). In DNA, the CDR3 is TGTGCCAGCAGCTTAGCGCGACCGGGAGGGAATGAAAAACTGTTTTTT. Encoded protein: CASSLARPGGNEKLFF.